The rows below give T cell receptor beta chains drawn from one sample of a study of CD8+CD57+ T cells in acquired aplastic anemia. MiXCR was run by TCRdb on the reads, yielding one entry per CDR3 protein. The sample records around 150,000 distinct CDR3 sequences, around half being singletons. Sequencing input: sorted CD4+, CD8+, or CD8+CD57+ T cells (not recorded which) from PBMCs. The receptors were gathered from a human donor with aplastic anemia. The CDR3 runs from the conserved cysteine through the conserved F or W. A D gene is named only where the DNA matches it firmly. Part of the rows lack a size; the others show once, few, many or a class for expanded clones.

d_call	clone_size	v_call	j_call	cdr3_nt	cdr3_aa
TRBD1	.	TRBV7-8	TRBJ2-7	TGTGCCAGCAGCATGCCGGGACAGCGCCCCTACGAGCAGTACTTC	CASSMPGQRPYEQYF
TRBD1	.	TRBV10-2	TRBJ1-2	TGCGCCAGCGGAGGGACAGGGCGCTTCGATGGCTACACCTTC	CASGGTGRFDGYTF
.	.	TRBV7-2	TRBJ1-2	TGTGCCAGCAGCGCCGGGACTAGCGGCTACACCTTC	CASSAGTSGYTF
TRBD2	.	TRBV2	TRBJ2-2	TGTGCCAGCGGGACTAGCCTCACCGGGGAGCTGTTTTTT	CASGTSLTGELFF
.	few	TRBV3-1	TRBJ2-5	TGTGCCAGCAGCCCTCGACTACGTGGGGAGACCCAGTACTTC	CASSPRLRGETQYF
.	few	TRBV2	TRBJ1-2	TGTGCCACCAGTGTTACAGGGTTCTATGGCTACACCTTC	CATSVTGFYGYTF
TRBD1	many	TRBV10-3	TRBJ2-2	TGTGCCATCAGTGAGGCGGGACAGGGGAGTGGGGAGCTGTTTTTT	CAISEAGQGSGELFF
.	.	TRBV7-2	TRBJ2-2	TGTGCCAGCAGCTTGTGGCGCGGGGAGCTGTTTTTT	CASSLWRGELFF
.	.	TRBV6-1	TRBJ2-3	TGTGCCAGCAGTGGGGTCCTGGGGGGTAGCACAGATACGCAGTATTTT	CASSGVLGGSTDTQYF
.	once	TRBV7-7	TRBJ2-5	TGTGCTAGCAGCTTTGGGGTCGGAGACCAAGAGACCCAGTACTTC	CASSFGVGDQETQYF
.	.	TRBV25-1	TRBJ1-2	TGTGCCAGCAGTAACCCAGGGTCTGGAGGAACTAACAATGGCTACACCTTC	CASSNPGSGGTNNGYTF
.	many	TRBV6-5	TRBJ2-1	TGTGCCAGCAGTTACGGAGGCGTGGTGGGGCAGTTCTTC	CASSYGGVVGQFF
TRBD2	.	TRBV5-1	TRBJ2-5	TGCGCCAGCAGCTTAGCGGGGGCCCAGGGAGAGACCCAGTACTTC	CASSLAGAQGETQYF
TRBD1	once	TRBV29-1	TRBJ2-7	TGCAGCGTTGAGGGGACAGGGCTCCAATACGAGCAGTACTTC	CSVEGTGLQYEQYF
TRBD2	many	TRBV7-9	TRBJ2-1	TGTGCCAGCAGCTCCCAAGCGGGAGGGCGACAGTTCTTC	CASSSQAGGRQFF
TRBD1	many	TRBV19	TRBJ1-4	TGTGCCAGTACCTCTGGACAGGCGGGGGAAAAACTGTTTTTT	CASTSGQAGEKLFF
TRBD2	many	TRBV9	TRBJ2-5	TGTGCCAGCAGCGTAGGGACTAGCGGAGTCCCAGAGACCCAGTACTTC	CASSVGTSGVPETQYF
.	.	TRBV6-1	TRBJ1-2	TGTGCCAGCAGGGGCGACAGGAGGTCTAACTATGGCTACACCTTC	CASRGDRRSNYGYTF
TRBD2	.	TRBV7-2	TRBJ2-3	TGTGCCAGTAAAGCGGGGGGGCTCACAGATACGCAGTATTTT	CASKAGGLTDTQYF
.	many	TRBV27	TRBJ2-7	TGTGCCAGCAGTTCCCGGGGGGCGGATGGCACCTACGAGCAGTACTTC	CASSSRGADGTYEQYF
TRBD1	.	TRBV19	TRBJ2-1	TGTGCCAGTAGGGACAGGAGCTCCTACAATGAGCAGTTCTTC	CASRDRSSYNEQFF
.	many	TRBV6-1	TRBJ2-5	TGTGCCAGCGCAGGAACAGGGTTAGGCCAAGAGACCCAGTACTTC	CASAGTGLGQETQYF
.	once	TRBV3-1	TRBJ2-7	TGTGCCAGCAGCCAAGGGTTCTACGAGCAGTACTTC	CASSQGFYEQYF
.	.	TRBV24-1	TRBJ1-1	TGTGCCACACTCATTGGACAGTCGTACACTGAAGCTTTCTTT	CATLIGQSYTEAFF
.	.	TRBV24-1	TRBJ1-5	TGTGCCACCAGAGAACAGGAGGATCAGCCCCAGCATTTT	CATREQEDQPQHF
TRBD1	many	TRBV20-1	TRBJ2-7	TGCAGTGCCATTCGCGGGACAGGGCACTCCTACGAGCAGTACTTC	CSAIRGTGHSYEQYF
.	.	TRBV7-9	TRBJ2-7	TGTGCCAGCAGCACCGGACAGCACTACGAGCAGTACTTC	CASSTGQHYEQYF
TRBD2	.	TRBV7-8	TRBJ2-5	TGTGCCAGCAAACAGGGACTAGCGGATCAAGAGACCCAGTACTTC	CASKQGLADQETQYF
.	.	TRBV12-3/TRBV12-4	TRBJ1-2	TGTGCCAGCAGTTTAGCGCTACTAAGTGGCTACACCTTC	CASSLALLSGYTF
TRBD1	.	TRBV9	TRBJ1-2	TGTGCCAGCAGCGTAGGACAGGGGCAACCCTATGGCTACACCTTC	CASSVGQGQPYGYTF
TRBD2	.	TRBV29-1	TRBJ2-1	TGCAGCGGTGAGCGGGATTTGGGCAATGGGCAGTTCTTC	CSGERDLGNGQFF
TRBD1	.	TRBV12-3/TRBV12-4	TRBJ1-2	TGTGCCAGCAGTTACGCGGGACAGGATGGCTACACCTTC	CASSYAGQDGYTF
.	many	TRBV29-1	TRBJ2-3	TGCAGCGTTGAACCCGGTACTAGCACAGATACGCAGTATTTT	CSVEPGTSTDTQYF
TRBD2	once	TRBV10-3	TRBJ2-3	TGTGCCATCAGTGGTTTGGGACTAGCGGTCACAGATACGCGGTATTTT	CAISGLGLAVTDTRYF
.	.	TRBV2	TRBJ1-3	TGCGCCAGCGGGATCTCTGGAAACACCATATATTTT	CASGISGNTIYF
.	.	TRBV29-1	TRBJ1-1	TGCAGCGTAGCCCCCCCAGGGAGAGAAGCTTTCTTT	CSVAPPGREAFF
TRBD1	many	TRBV9	TRBJ2-5	TGTGCCAGCAGTGACCCGACAGGGAGCAAAGAGACCCAGTACTTC	CASSDPTGSKETQYF
.	.	TRBV7-3	TRBJ2-1	TGTGCCAGCAGCTTAATGGGTCGGGACACGGGAGGCAATGAGCAGTTCTTC	CASSLMGRDTGGNEQFF
.	many	TRBV7-2	TRBJ1-1	TGTGCCAGCAGCTTAGCCCTCGTCAGGGACACTGAAGCTTTCTTT	CASSLALVRDTEAFF
.	.	TRBV19	TRBJ1-2	TGTGCCAGTAGTACTCAAGCGATCCGGGGCTACACCTTC	CASSTQAIRGYTF
TRBD1	many	TRBV4-3	TRBJ1-5	TGCGCCAGCAGCCCAGGGGGACGTCAGCCCCAGCATTTT	CASSPGGRQPQHF
TRBD1	.	TRBV6-2/TRBV6-3	TRBJ1-1	TGTGCCAGCAGTCCGACAGGGTTCGACACTGAAGCTTTCTTT	CASSPTGFDTEAFF
.	.	TRBV24-1	TRBJ1-5	TGTGCCACCAGTGATGGTCCCTACTATCAGCCCCAGCATTTT	CATSDGPYYQPQHF
TRBD1	.	TRBV15	TRBJ1-1	TGTGCCACCAGCCTCCGGGACAGCTACACTGAAGCTTTCTTT	CATSLRDSYTEAFF
TRBD1	.	TRBV5-1	TRBJ2-7	TGCGCCAGCAGCTCTTCTGGACAGGGGCGAAACTACGAGCAGTACTTC	CASSSSGQGRNYEQYF
TRBD1	many	TRBV7-2	TRBJ2-5	TGTGCCAGCAGCTCACAGGGGGCGGCGTACCAAGAGACCCAGTACTTC	CASSSQGAAYQETQYF
.	many	TRBV6-2/TRBV6-3	TRBJ2-3	TGTGCCAGCAGTTACAACAGAGATACGCAGTATTTT	CASSYNRDTQYF
TRBD2	.	TRBV15	TRBJ2-7	TGTGCCACCAGCCGGCTAGCGGGAGTATTCGAGCAGTACTTC	CATSRLAGVFEQYF
.	once	TRBV11-1	TRBJ1-5	TGTGCCAGCAGCCCCGTGGGCGGGCCGCCAAATCAGCCCCAGCATTTT	CASSPVGGPPNQPQHF
.	.	TRBV9	TRBJ2-1	TGTGCCAGCAGCCTCCCCCGGGGGAGGATTGACAATGAGCAGTTCTTC	CASSLPRGRIDNEQFF
.	many	TRBV7-8	TRBJ1-5	TGTGCCAGCAGCTTAGCGTCCCAACAGAGTCAGCCCCAGCATTTT	CASSLASQQSQPQHF
.	many	TRBV9	TRBJ1-2	TGTGCCAGCAGCGTAGAGGGCCGCTACGGAGATGGCTACACCTTC	CASSVEGRYGDGYTF
TRBD1	.	TRBV7-2	TRBJ2-7	TGTGCCAGCAGCCGGGACAGGGGGCGGTACGAGCAGTACTTC	CASSRDRGRYEQYF
.	.	TRBV28	TRBJ1-4	TGTGCCAGCAGTTTAGGAGGGACGGCTAATGAAAAACTGTTTTTT	CASSLGGTANEKLFF
.	.	TRBV11-1	TRBJ1-1	TGTGCCAGCAGCCCCCCCGCCGGGGGGCTAGGAGGCACTGAAGCTTTCTTT	CASSPPAGGLGGTEAFF